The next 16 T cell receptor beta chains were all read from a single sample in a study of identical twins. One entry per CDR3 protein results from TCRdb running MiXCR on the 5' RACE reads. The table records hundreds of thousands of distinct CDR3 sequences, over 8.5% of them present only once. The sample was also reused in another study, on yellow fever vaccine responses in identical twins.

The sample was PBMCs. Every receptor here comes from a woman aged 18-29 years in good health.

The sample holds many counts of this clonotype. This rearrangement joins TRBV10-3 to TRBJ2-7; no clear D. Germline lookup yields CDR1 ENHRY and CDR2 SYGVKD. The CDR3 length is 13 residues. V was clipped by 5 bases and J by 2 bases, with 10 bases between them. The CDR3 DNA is TGTGCCATCAGTAACAGCGTTACCTACGAGCAGTACTTC. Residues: CAISNSVTYEQYF.

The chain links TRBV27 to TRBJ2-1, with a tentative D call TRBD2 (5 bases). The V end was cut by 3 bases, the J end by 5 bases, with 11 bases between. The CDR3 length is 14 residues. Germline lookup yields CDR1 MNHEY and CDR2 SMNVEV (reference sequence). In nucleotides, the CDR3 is TGTGCCAGCAGTTTTAGGGAGTTCCACAATGAGCAGTTCTTC. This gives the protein CASSFREFHNEQFF.

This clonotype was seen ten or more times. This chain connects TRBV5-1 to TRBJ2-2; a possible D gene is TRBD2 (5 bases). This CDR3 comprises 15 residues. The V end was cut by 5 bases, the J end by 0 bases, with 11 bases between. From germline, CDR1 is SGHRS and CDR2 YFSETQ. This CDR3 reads CASSLSGSNTGELFF. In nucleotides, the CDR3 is TGCGCCAGCAGTCTGAGCGGATCGAACACCGGGGAGCTGTTTTTT.

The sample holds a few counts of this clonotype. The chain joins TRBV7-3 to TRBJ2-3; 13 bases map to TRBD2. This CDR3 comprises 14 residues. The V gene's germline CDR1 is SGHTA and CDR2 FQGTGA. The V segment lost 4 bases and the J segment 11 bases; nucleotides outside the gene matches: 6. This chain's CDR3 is CASSYVRLAGGQYF. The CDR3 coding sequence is TGTGCCAGCAGCTATGTGAGACTAGCGGGGGGGCAGTATTTT. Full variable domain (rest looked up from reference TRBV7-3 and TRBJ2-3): GAGVSQTPSNKVTEKGKYVELRCDPISGHTALYWYRQSLGQGPEFLIYFQGTGAADDSGLPNDRFFAVRPEGSVSTLKIQRTERGDSAVYLCASSYVRLAGGQYFGPGTRLTVL.

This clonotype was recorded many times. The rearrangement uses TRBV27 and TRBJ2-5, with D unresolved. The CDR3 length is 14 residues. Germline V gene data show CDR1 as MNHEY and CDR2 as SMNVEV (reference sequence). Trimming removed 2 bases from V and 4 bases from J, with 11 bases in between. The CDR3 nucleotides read TGTGCCAGCAGTTTAGGCCGCCTTCCAGAGACCCAGTACTTC. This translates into CASSLGRLPETQYF.

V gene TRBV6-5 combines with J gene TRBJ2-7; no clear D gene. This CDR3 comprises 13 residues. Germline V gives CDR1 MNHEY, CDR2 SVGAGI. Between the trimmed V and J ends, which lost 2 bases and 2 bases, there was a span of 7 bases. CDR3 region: CASSYGAAYEQYF. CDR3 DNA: TGTGCCAGCAGTTACGGTGCGGCCTACGAGCAGTACTTC.

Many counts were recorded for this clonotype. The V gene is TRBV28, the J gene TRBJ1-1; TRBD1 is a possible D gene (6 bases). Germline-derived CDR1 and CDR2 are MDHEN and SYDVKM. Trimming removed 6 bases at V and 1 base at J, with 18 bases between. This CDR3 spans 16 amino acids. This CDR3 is CASSRKYRETNTEAFF. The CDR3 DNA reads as TGTGCCAGCAGCCGGAAATACAGGGAAACGAACACTGAAGCTTTCTTT. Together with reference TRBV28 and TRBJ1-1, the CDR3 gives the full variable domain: DVKVTQSSRYLVKRTGEKVFLECVQDMDHENMFWYRQDPGLGLRLIYFSYDVKMKEKGDIPEGYSVSREKKERFSLILESASTNQTSMYLCASSRKYRETNTEAFFGQGTRLTVV.

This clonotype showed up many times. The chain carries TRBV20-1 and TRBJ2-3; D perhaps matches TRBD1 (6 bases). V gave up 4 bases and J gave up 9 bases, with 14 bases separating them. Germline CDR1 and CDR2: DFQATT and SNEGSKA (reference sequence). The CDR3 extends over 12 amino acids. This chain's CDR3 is CSATPGQNTQYF. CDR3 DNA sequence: TGCAGTGCTACACCTGGACAGAACACGCAGTATTTT.

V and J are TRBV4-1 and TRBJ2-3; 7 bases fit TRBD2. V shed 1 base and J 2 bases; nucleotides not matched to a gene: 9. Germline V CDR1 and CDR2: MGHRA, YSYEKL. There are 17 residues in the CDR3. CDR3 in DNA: TGCGCCAGCAGCCAAGCTCCAGCGGGAAGGAACACAGATACGCAGTATTTT. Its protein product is CASSQAPAGRNTDTQYF.

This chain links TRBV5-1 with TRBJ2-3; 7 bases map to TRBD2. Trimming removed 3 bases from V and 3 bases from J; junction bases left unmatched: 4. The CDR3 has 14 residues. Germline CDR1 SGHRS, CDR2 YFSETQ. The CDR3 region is CASSWRERTDTQYF. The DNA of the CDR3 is TGCGCCAGCAGCTGGCGGGAGAGGACAGATACGCAGTATTTT.

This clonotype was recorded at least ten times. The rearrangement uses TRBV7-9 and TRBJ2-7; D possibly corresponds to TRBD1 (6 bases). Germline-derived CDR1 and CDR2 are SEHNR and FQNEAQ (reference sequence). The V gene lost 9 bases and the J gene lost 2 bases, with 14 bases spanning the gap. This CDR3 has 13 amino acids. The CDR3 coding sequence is TGTGCCAGTATCCCGGACAGCACCTACGAGCAGTACTTC. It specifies CASIPDSTYEQYF.

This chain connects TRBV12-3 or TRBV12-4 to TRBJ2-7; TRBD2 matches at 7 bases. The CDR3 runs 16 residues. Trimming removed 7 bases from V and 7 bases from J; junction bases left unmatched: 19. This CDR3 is CASTQAGTTSYVEQYF. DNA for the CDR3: TGTGCCAGCACTCAAGCCGGGACTACCAGTTACGTAGAGCAGTACTTC.

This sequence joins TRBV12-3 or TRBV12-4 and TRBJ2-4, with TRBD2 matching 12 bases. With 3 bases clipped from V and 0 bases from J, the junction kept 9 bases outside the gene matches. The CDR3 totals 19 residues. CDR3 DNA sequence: TGTGCCAGCAGTTTTGGGCTAGCGGGGGGGGGTGGAGCCAAAAACATTCAGTACTTC. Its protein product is CASSFGLAGGGGAKNIQYF.

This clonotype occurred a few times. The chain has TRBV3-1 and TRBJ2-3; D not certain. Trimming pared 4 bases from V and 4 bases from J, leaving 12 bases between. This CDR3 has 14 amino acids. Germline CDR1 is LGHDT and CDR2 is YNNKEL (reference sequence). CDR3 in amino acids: CASSLNPLPDTQYF. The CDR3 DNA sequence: TGTGCCAGCAGCCTCAATCCTCTGCCAGATACGCAGTATTTT.

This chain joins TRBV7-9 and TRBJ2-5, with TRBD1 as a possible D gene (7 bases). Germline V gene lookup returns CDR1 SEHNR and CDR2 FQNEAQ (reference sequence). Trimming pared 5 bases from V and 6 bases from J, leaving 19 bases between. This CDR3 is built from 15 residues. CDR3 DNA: TGTGCCAGCAGCCTAGGTCCAGGGGGGCCACAGACCCAGTACTTC. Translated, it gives CASSLGPGGPQTQYF. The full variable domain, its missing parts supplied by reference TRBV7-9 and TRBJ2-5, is DTGVSQNPRHKITKRGQNVTFRCDPISEHNRLYWYRQTLGQGPEFLTYFQNEAQLEKSRLLSDRFSAERPKGSFSTLEIQRTEQGDSAMYLCASSLGPGGPQTQYFGPGTRLLVL.

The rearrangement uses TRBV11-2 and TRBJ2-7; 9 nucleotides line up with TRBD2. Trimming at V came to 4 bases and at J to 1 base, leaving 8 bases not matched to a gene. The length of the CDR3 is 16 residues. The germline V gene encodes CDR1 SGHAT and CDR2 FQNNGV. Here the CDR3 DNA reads TGTGCCAGCAGCTCCCTCACTAGCGGGCTTTCCTACGAGCAGTACTTC. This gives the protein CASSSLTSGLSYEQYF.